This entry lists 26 T cell receptor beta chains sequenced from one sample in a study of OX40 agonist ivuxolimab in advanced cancers. Receptor libraries were prepared by the immunoSEQ multiplex PCR assay. TCRdb retrieved this table from immuneACCESS and kept in-frame rearrangements only. Not all clones are present; in checked studies, unresolved V genes account for under half, and no reason is known for the remainder. Counted in this sample were 60,000 to 85,000 clones; approximately 87% of them appeared once. The ten largest clones add up to approximately 0.98% of the sample. The sample was CD4+ or CD8+ T cells sorted from blood, taken in a trial of the OX40 agonist ivuxolimab. All receptors derive from an adult with an advanced solid tumor such as melanoma, head and neck, liver or kidney cancer.

The V gene is TRBV7-2, the J gene TRBJ2-1; D ambiguous. V was pared by 6 bases and J by 6 bases, with 15 bases between. CDR1 is SGHTA, CDR2 FQGNSA, per germline. The CDR3 loop spans 14 amino acids. The CDR3 protein is CASSRVSAINEQFF. The CDR3 DNA sequence: TGTGCCAGCAGTAGGGTTTCTGCTATCAATGAGCAGTTCTTC.

This chain connects TRBV6-6 to TRBJ2-3; 8 nucleotides line up with TRBD2. This CDR3 is built from 15 residues. Germline-derived CDR1 and CDR2 are MNHNY and SVGAGI (reference sequence). Unmatched junction bases numbered 7, after V lost 6 bases and J lost 2 bases. The CDR3 here is CASSPAGAFTDTQYF. The DNA of the CDR3 is TGTGCCAGCAGCCCAGCGGGGGCCTTCACAGATACGCAGTATTTT.

The chain employs TRBV2 and TRBJ2-1, with D unresolved. The germline CDR1 and CDR2 sequences are SNHLY and FYNNEI. CDR3 length: 12 residues. Trimming took 3 bases from V and 6 from J, leaving 6 bases between them. The CDR3 protein is CASSDGGNEQFF. As DNA, the CDR3 is TGTGCCAGCAGTGACGGCGGCAATGAGCAGTTCTTC.

The chain joins TRBV5-1 to TRBJ2-2; D gene ambiguous. The CDR3 runs 16 residues. V lost 1 base, J lost 0 bases, and 10 bases lay in between. The germline gives CDR1 SGHRS, CDR2 YFSETQ. Here the CDR3 reads CASSLNGPTNTGELFF. CDR3 in DNA: TGCGCCAGCAGCTTGAACGGACCTACGAACACCGGGGAGCTGTTTTTT.

This chain joins TRBV11-1 and TRBJ1-3, with a tentative D call TRBD1 (5 bases). The CDR3 sequence is 15 residues long. V was pared by 5 bases and J by 0 bases, with 11 bases between. Germline CDR1 is SGHAT and CDR2 is FQDESV (reference sequence). The CDR3 loop is CASSKQQVSGNTIYF. The CDR3 DNA follows: TGTGCCAGCAGCAAACAACAGGTCTCTGGAAACACCATATATTTT.

The chain links TRBV7-2 to TRBJ2-1; D remains unclear. Germline CDR1 reads SGHTA; CDR2 reads FQGNSA. The CDR3 is made up of 13 amino acids. The V and J ends lost 1 base and 10 bases respectively, with 11 bases between them. The CDR3 loop reads CASSLGSIREQFF. As DNA, the CDR3 is TGTGCCAGCAGCTTAGGCTCCATCAGAGAGCAGTTCTTC.

This CDR3 reads CASSLGSGRTDTQYF. The DNA for the CDR3 is TGTGCCAGCAGCTTAGGTAGCGGCCGCACAGATACGCAGTATTTT. This chain joins TRBV7-8 and TRBJ2-3; D might be TRBD2 (6 bases). Trimming removed 1 base from V and 1 base from J, with 9 bases in between. The germline V gene has CDR1 SGHVS and CDR2 FQNEAQ. The CDR3 has 15 amino acids. Filled out from reference TRBV7-8 and TRBJ2-3, the complete variable domain reads GAGVSQSPRYKVAKRGQDVALRCDPISGHVSLFWYQQALGQGPEFLTYFQNEAQLDKSGLPSDRFFAERPEGSVSTLKIQRTQQEDSAVYLCASSLGSGRTDTQYFGPGTRLTVL.

V is TRBV4-2 and J is TRBJ1-5; D is possibly TRBD1 (5 bases). V lost 1 base and J 3 bases, leaving 13 bases between the germline ends. Germline V gene lookup returns CDR1 LGHNA and CDR2 YNFKEQ. The CDR3 totals 16 residues. The DNA of the CDR3 is TGTGCCAGCAGCCAAGGGGGGAGGGGTGACAATCAGCCCCAGCATTTT. The encoded protein is CASSQGGRGDNQPQHF.

The V gene is TRBV7-2, the J gene TRBJ2-5; 7 bases match TRBD2. The CDR3 totals 13 residues. Per germline, CDR1 SGHTA and CDR2 FQGNSA. Losses at the gene ends were 3 bases for V and 4 bases for J; bases not matched to a gene: 2. CDR3 DNA sequence: TGTGCCAGCAGCTTCACGGGGGGAGAGACCCAGTACTTC. Its protein product is CASSFTGGETQYF.

The rearrangement joins TRBV19 to TRBJ2-7; D not resolved. Germline V gene data show CDR1 as LNHDA and CDR2 as SQIVND (reference sequence). This CDR3 contains 14 residues. V was pared by 5 bases and J by 0 bases, with 11 bases between. As DNA, the CDR3 is TGTGCCAGTAGTCCACCAGGCAACTCCTACGAGCAGTACTTC. It specifies CASSPPGNSYEQYF.

Written as DNA, the CDR3 is TGTGCCAGCAGCTCAGACCCGGGAGAGGCAGATACGCAGTATTTT. Translation: CASSSDPGEADTQYF. The chain couples TRBV5-6 to TRBJ2-3; possibly TRBD2 for D (6 bases). Trimming pared 3 bases from V and 4 bases from J, leaving 15 bases between. Germline-derived CDR1 and CDR2 are SGHDT and YYEEEE. The CDR3 runs 15 residues. The variable domain in full, completed from reference TRBV5-6 and TRBJ2-3, reads DAGVTQSPTHLIKTRGQQVTLRCSPKSGHDTVSWYQQALGQGPQFIFQYYEEEERQRGNFPDRFSGHQFPNYSSELNVNALLLGDSALYLCASSSDPGEADTQYFGPGTRLTVL.

The chain recombines TRBV6-5 with TRBJ2-7; 7 bases map to TRBD2. The ends lost 10 bases at V and 0 bases at J; junction bases unmatched: 6. This CDR3 has 13 residues. Germline CDR1 reads MNHEY; CDR2 reads SVGAGI. Here the CDR3 DNA reads TGTGCCACCACGGGAGGAACCTCCTACGAGCAGTACTTC. The encoded protein is CATTGGTSYEQYF.

This sequence joins TRBV5-1 and TRBJ1-3, with no clear D. CDR3 length equals 15 residues. Germline assignment: CDR1 SGHRS and CDR2 YFSETQ. The V end lost 0 bases, the J end lost 2 bases, and 9 bases lay between the germline ends. CDR3 nucleotide sequence: TGCGCCAGCAGCTTGGATGGTAAAACTGGAAACACCATATATTTT. Amino acid sequence: CASSLDGKTGNTIYF.

This chain joins TRBV2 and TRBJ2-5; D unresolved. The germline gives CDR1 SNHLY, CDR2 FYNNEI. Trimming took 6 bases from V and 2 from J, leaving 7 bases between them. This CDR3 contains 12 residues. Here the CDR3 reads CASSDLQETQYF. The CDR3 DNA follows: TGTGCCAGCAGCGACCTTCAAGAGACCCAGTACTTC.

The CDR3 region has the DNA TGCGCCAGCAGCCAAGTCGGGCGCGGGACAGCCTACACAGATACGCAGTATTTT. It encodes CASSQVGRGTAYTDTQYF. The chain is built from TRBV4-1 and TRBJ2-3; D is perhaps TRBD1 (7 bases). V lost 1 base, J lost 2 bases, and 19 bases lay in between. This CDR3 region has 18 residues. Germline CDR1 is MGHRA and CDR2 is YSYEKL.

The sample holds a few counts of this clone. The chain is built from TRBV5-1 and TRBJ2-7, with a tentative D call TRBD2 (7 bases). From germline, CDR1 is SGHRS and CDR2 YFSETQ. The CDR3 sequence is 18 residues long. V was cut by 0 bases and J by 0 bases, with 19 bases left in between. The CDR3 spells CASSLGREGGRSSYEQYF. The CDR3 DNA reads TGCGCCAGCAGCTTGGGTAGGGAGGGGGGCCGTAGCTCCTACGAGCAGTACTTC.

This chain links TRBV7-9 with TRBJ2-2; D call uncertain. The CDR3 runs 14 residues. The V end was cut by 0 bases, the J end by 5 bases, with 7 bases between. Germline CDR1 SEHNR, CDR2 FQNEAQ (reference sequence). The CDR3 nucleotides read TGTGCCAGCAGCTTAGCTGGGTTTACCGGGGAGCTGTTTTTT. It is translated as CASSLAGFTGELFF. Combining the CDR3 with reference TRBV7-9 and TRBJ2-2 gives the whole variable domain DTGVSQNPRHKITKRGQNVTFRCDPISEHNRLYWYRQTLGQGPEFLTYFQNEAQLEKSRLLSDRFSAERPKGSFSTLEIQRTEQGDSAMYLCASSLAGFTGELFFGEGSRLTVL.

The genes are TRBV28 and TRBJ1-3; D might be TRBD1 (6 bases). The germline V gene encodes CDR1 MDHEN and CDR2 SYDVKM. Deletions cut 6 bases from V and 4 bases from J, with 13 bases between. The CDR3 is 14 residues long. The CDR3 spells CASRDTGSGNTIYF. In nucleotides, the CDR3 is TGTGCCAGCAGGGATACAGGGAGCGGAAACACCATATATTTT.

The chain joins TRBV7-9 to TRBJ2-1; the match to TRBD2 covers 7 bases. V shed 5 bases, J shed 7 bases, and the junction held 11 bases outside the gene matches. Germline V gene lookup returns CDR1 SEHNR and CDR2 FQNEAQ (reference sequence). The CDR3 spans 15 residues. The CDR3 region is CASSPPAERGNEQFF. The CDR3 DNA reads as TGTGCCAGCAGCCCGCCGGCGGAGCGGGGAAATGAGCAGTTCTTC.

V is TRBV4-1 and J is TRBJ2-2; 11 bases are shared with TRBD2. This CDR3 has 16 amino acids. With 4 bases clipped from V and 7 bases from J, the junction kept 8 bases outside the gene matches. CDR1 is MGHRA and CDR2 is YSYEKL in the germline V gene. The CDR3 bases are TGCGCCAGCAGCCCCGGACTAGCGGGCCGGCGCGGGGAGCTGTTTTTT. Translation gives CASSPGLAGRRGELFF.

V and J are TRBV27 and TRBJ1-1; D is ambiguous. The germline V gene encodes CDR1 MNHEY and CDR2 SMNVEV (reference sequence). The CDR3 sequence is 17 residues long. Trimming took off 0 bases at V and 0 bases at J, with 14 bases between the two ends. CDR3 region: CASSLSERSSMNTEAFF. CDR3 coding DNA: TGTGCCAGCAGTTTATCGGAAAGATCCAGCATGAACACTGAAGCTTTCTTT.

This chain links TRBV27 with TRBJ2-5; D is undetermined. Germline lookup yields CDR1 MNHEY and CDR2 SMNVEV (reference sequence). The V gene lost 0 bases and the J gene lost 2 bases, with 4 bases spanning the gap. This CDR3 is built from 13 residues. DNA for the CDR3: TGTGCCAGCAGTTTATCGTGGCAAGAGACCCAGTACTTC. It codes for CASSLSWQETQYF.

The chain carries TRBV30 and TRBJ2-2, with 9 bases fitting TRBD1. V trimming: 0 bases; J trimming: 3 bases; junction bases outside the gene matches: 2. CDR1 is GTSNPN and CDR2 is SVGIG in the germline V gene (reference sequence). The CDR3 loop spans 15 amino acids. The DNA for the CDR3 is TGTGCCTGGAGTGTGGGACAGGGATACACCGGGGAGCTGTTTTTT. Encoded protein: CAWSVGQGYTGELFF.

V gene TRBV9 combines with J gene TRBJ1-2; D unclear. CDR1 and CDR2 (germline): SGDLS, YYNGEE. V lost 2 bases, J lost 8 bases, and 13 bases lay in between. CDR3 length equals 13 residues. The CDR3 here is CASSVGRLGGYTF. Written as DNA, the CDR3 is TGTGCCAGCAGCGTCGGTCGGTTGGGGGGCTACACCTTC.

This clone was detected once. The chain has TRBV19 and TRBJ2-6; 7 positions match TRBD2. J gave up 0 bases and V 1 base, and 9 bases lay outside the gene matches. The CDR3 totals 19 residues. The V gene's germline CDR1 is LNHDA and CDR2 SQIVND (reference sequence). The CDR3 loop reads CASSIGAKRGSSGANVLTF. For the CDR3, the DNA is TGTGCCAGTAGTATAGGGGCTAAGCGGGGTTCCTCTGGGGCCAACGTCCTGACTTTC.

The V and J genes are TRBV5-6 and TRBJ1-2, with D possibly matching TRBD1 (5 bases). The V gene lost 5 bases and the J gene lost 0 bases, with 11 bases spanning the gap. Per the germline V gene, CDR1 is SGHDT and CDR2 is YYEEEE. The CDR3 consists of 14 residues. In DNA form, the CDR3 reads TGTGCCAGCAGTCGCACAGGAGCTAACTATGGCTACACCTTC. It specifies CASSRTGANYGYTF.